This is a list of T cell receptor beta chains from one sample in a study of vaccination and CD4 T cells after COVID-19. TCRdb itself ran the PCR reads through MiXCR, one entry per CDR3 protein. The data contain 8,000 or so distinct CDR3 sequences, 35% to 55% of them singletons. For these receptors, no antigen is known. What was sequenced was CD4+ T cells from blood, cultured in vitro. The receptors stem from a human donor in good health. Both conserved end residues are part of each CDR3. A D gene is named only where the DNA matches it firmly. Not all rows give a size; the values are once, few, many and, for expanded clones, a class.

length	size	D	V	J	DNA	CDR3
14	NA	NA	TRBV7-2	TRBJ1-6	TGTGCCAGCAGCTTAGGGGTTCGGAATTCACCCCTCCACTTT	CASSLGVRNSPLHF
13	NA	NA	TRBV30	TRBJ1-2	TGTGCCTGGAGGGGATCCGCGAACTATGGCTACACCTTC	CAWRGSANYGYTF
14	few	NA	TRBV20-1	TRBJ1-6	TGCAGTGCTAGTTTGGGGGTCGTGAATTCACCCCTCCACTTT	CSASLGVVNSPLHF
16	NA	NA	TRBV20-1	TRBJ2-1	TGCAGTGCTAGATTCGGGTTAGGGGACTCCTACAATGAGCAGTTCTTC	CSARFGLGDSYNEQFF
14	NA	NA	TRBV20-1	TRBJ2-3	TGCAGTGCTATAATGGGGGGAAGCACAGATACGCAGTATTTT	CSAIMGGSTDTQYF
14	NA	NA	TRBV7-2	TRBJ2-5	TGTGCCAGCAGCTTAGGGAGGGTAGGGTCGACCCAGTACTTC	CASSLGRVGSTQYF
13	few	TRBD1	TRBV7-9	TRBJ2-5	TGTGCCAGCAGCGTGGACAGGGTTGAGACCCAGTACTTC	CASSVDRVETQYF
17	few	NA	TRBV19	TRBJ1-5	TGTGCCAGTAGTACGGGTCCGGGATTTAATAGCAATCAGCCCCAGCATTTT	CASSTGPGFNSNQPQHF
15	few	TRBD2	TRBV27	TRBJ2-1	TGTGCCAGCAGTTATCTAGCGGGGGGGCCCTATGAGCAGTTCTTC	CASSYLAGGPYEQFF
14	NA	NA	TRBV18	TRBJ2-3	TGTGCCAGCTCATACGGGGGTGGCACAGATACGCAGTATTTT	CASSYGGGTDTQYF
16	few	TRBD2	TRBV7-2	TRBJ2-5	TGTGCCAGCAGCGCCCCTCGGGGGAGGGAGGAAAAGACCCAGTACTTC	CASSAPRGREEKTQYF
14	NA	NA	TRBV20-1	TRBJ2-7	TGCAGTGCAAGCTCTCTTCGAGCCCCCTACGAGCAGTACTTC	CSASSLRAPYEQYF
14	NA	TRBD1	TRBV6-1	TRBJ2-7	TGTGCCAGCAAAGGTCAGGGGGTACCCTACGAGCAGTACTTC	CASKGQGVPYEQYF
12	NA	NA	TRBV6-1	TRBJ1-1	TGTGCCAGCAGTGTGTCCAAAGGTGAAGCTTTCTTT	CASSVSKGEAFF
17	few	NA	TRBV20-1	TRBJ2-7	TGCAGTGCTAGAGGTATTGTCCGGGACACCGATCCTTACGAGCAGTACTTC	CSARGIVRDTDPYEQYF
15	few	NA	TRBV10-3	TRBJ2-2	TGTGCCATCAGTGATCGGCAGTTCCAAACCGGGGAGCTGTTTTTT	CAISDRQFQTGELFF
13	few	TRBD1	TRBV20-1	TRBJ1-1	TGCAGTGCCATCGGACAGGGTCCGTTTGAAGCTTTCTTT	CSAIGQGPFEAFF
13	NA	NA	TRBV5-6	TRBJ1-2	TGTGCCAGCAGCTTGTATAACGCCTATGGCTACACCTTC	CASSLYNAYGYTF
13	NA	NA	TRBV19	TRBJ1-1	TGTGCCAGTAGTGTCAACAGGAACACTGAAGCTTTCTTT	CASSVNRNTEAFF
14	NA	TRBD1	TRBV5-1	TRBJ1-2	TGCGCCAGCAGCTTGGACGGGACAGGGTATGGCTACACCTTC	CASSLDGTGYGYTF
16	NA	TRBD2	TRBV7-9	TRBJ2-7	TGTGCCAGCAGCTTAGGGCCGGGACTAACCTCCTACGAGCAGTACTTC	CASSLGPGLTSYEQYF
14	once	NA	TRBV7-9	TRBJ1-4	TGTGCCAGCAATAGCGTGGGCGCCGGGGAAAAACTGTTTTTT	CASNSVGAGEKLFF
12	medium-sized	NA	TRBV7-9	TRBJ2-7	TGTGCCAGCAGCTCTAAATACGGCGAGCAGTACTTC	CASSSKYGEQYF
16	few	TRBD1	TRBV27	TRBJ2-2	TGTGCCAGCAGTAGGCCCCTAACAGGGGGCACCGGGGAGCTGTTTTTT	CASSRPLTGGTGELFF
14	few	NA	TRBV6-1	TRBJ2-3	TGTGCCAGCAGTGAGGCGGCTTTAACAGATACGCAGTATTTT	CASSEAALTDTQYF
16	once	TRBD1	TRBV27	TRBJ1-3	TGTGCCGGAAGTGTACCGGGACAGGGGGGCAGAAACACCATATATTTT	CAGSVPGQGGRNTIYF
12	few	NA	TRBV27	TRBJ2-7	TGTGCCAGCAGGACAGGTTCCTACGAGCAGTACTTC	CASRTGSYEQYF
16	few	NA	TRBV7-2	TRBJ1-1	TGTGCCAGCAGCACACGACCTGCGGGTTCTGGGTCTGAAGCTTTCTTT	CASSTRPAGSGSEAFF
16	NA	NA	TRBV27	TRBJ2-7	TGTGCCAGCAGTTTATCTGATCCAGCTTACTCCTACGAGCAGTACTTC	CASSLSDPAYSYEQYF
15	NA	TRBD2	TRBV6-1	TRBJ2-7	TGTGCCAGCAGTGCGACTAGCGGGCTTCCCTACGAGCAGTACTTC	CASSATSGLPYEQYF
12	few	NA	TRBV7-8	TRBJ2-1	TGTGCCAGCAGCCAAAATTACAATGAGCAGTTCTTC	CASSQNYNEQFF
16	NA	NA	TRBV18	TRBJ1-2	TGTGCCAGCTCACCATTGTCACTACCCGGGGACTATGGCTACACCTTC	CASSPLSLPGDYGYTF
13	NA	NA	TRBV19	TRBJ1-5	TGTGCCAGTAGTATATCAGGAAGACAGCCCCAGCATTTT	CASSISGRQPQHF
14	NA	TRBD2	TRBV29-1	TRBJ2-7	TGCAGCGTTGAGGAGGTGGCTAGCGGATACGAGCAGTACTTC	CSVEEVASGYEQYF
14	NA	TRBD1	TRBV19	TRBJ2-4	TGTGCCAGTAGTGGGGACATACAGGGGAACATTCAGTACTTC	CASSGDIQGNIQYF
11	few	NA	TRBV7-8	TRBJ2-1	TGTGCCAGCAGCTTAGTTACTGAGCAGTTCTTC	CASSLVTEQFF
15	few	TRBD2	TRBV7-7	TRBJ2-5	TGTGCCAGCAGCCCCGGGACCCCGGGGGGAGAGACCCAGTACTTC	CASSPGTPGGETQYF
17	NA	NA	TRBV10-3	TRBJ1-1	TGTGCCATCACTGAGGGAACAGGAAGGAGTGTGAACACTGAAGCTTTCTTT	CAITEGTGRSVNTEAFF
15	large	TRBD2	TRBV20-1	TRBJ2-5	TGCAGTGCCTACACTCCAGCGGGGGGGCGAGAGACCCAGTACTTC	CSAYTPAGGRETQYF
14	NA	TRBD2	TRBV7-2	TRBJ2-7	TGTGCCAGCGCTTTGCTAGCGGGCCGTTACGAGCAGTACTTC	CASALLAGRYEQYF
13	NA	NA	TRBV7-2	TRBJ1-1	TGTGCCAGCAGCTATGGGAAACACACTGAAGCTTTCTTT	CASSYGKHTEAFF
14	few	NA	TRBV7-8	TRBJ2-3	TGTGCCAGCAGCTTTTACGGTCCCACAGATACGCAGTATTTT	CASSFYGPTDTQYF
17	large	TRBD1	TRBV20-1	TRBJ1-1	TGCAGTGCTAGAGATTTGGGGACAGGGGGCTTGGACACTGAAGCTTTCTTT	CSARDLGTGGLDTEAFF
13	NA	NA	TRBV7-7	TRBJ2-3	TGCGCCAGCAGCTTACGGATCACAGATACGCAGTATTTT	CASSLRITDTQYF
16	NA	TRBD1	TRBV10-2	TRBJ1-2	TGCGCCAGCAGTGAGTACCCTCCGGGACAGCACTATGGCTACACCTTC	CASSEYPPGQHYGYTF
14	NA	NA	TRBV12-3/TRBV12-4	TRBJ1-5	TGTGCCAGCAGTTTAGCCCAGGGGCATCAGCCCCAGCATTTT	CASSLAQGHQPQHF
15	NA	NA	TRBV24-1	TRBJ2-2	TGTGCCACCAGTGACAGGACGGTTAACACCGGGGAGCTGTTTTTT	CATSDRTVNTGELFF
16	few	TRBD1	TRBV6-1	TRBJ1-2	TGTGCCAGCAGTGACCCAAGACAGGGGGACAACTATGGCTACACCTTC	CASSDPRQGDNYGYTF
16	NA	TRBD1	TRBV6-2/TRBV6-3	TRBJ2-7	TGTGCCAGCGCCAGGGGGGGGACAGGGAGCTCCTACGAGCAGTACTTC	CASARGGTGSSYEQYF
16	NA	TRBD2	TRBV7-2	TRBJ2-3	TGTGCCAGCAGCTTAGTTAAGCGGGGGGGCACAGATACGCAGTATTTT	CASSLVKRGGTDTQYF
15	few	TRBD2	TRBV20-1	TRBJ2-2	TGCAGTGCCCCTCAGACTAGCGCGAACACCGGGGAGCTGTTTTTT	CSAPQTSANTGELFF
13	NA	NA	TRBV7-2	TRBJ1-1	TGTGCCAGCAGCCTATACAGGGACGCTGAAGCTTTCTTT	CASSLYRDAEAFF
14	NA	NA	TRBV20-1	TRBJ2-3	TGCAGTGCTAGTAGGGGGGGTGGCACAGATACGCAGTATTTT	CSASRGGGTDTQYF
16	few	NA	TRBV6-5	TRBJ1-3	TGTGCCAGCAGTCCCTCGACGGCACGCTCTGGAAACACCATATATTTT	CASSPSTARSGNTIYF
12	few	NA	TRBV20-1	TRBJ1-1	TGCAGTGCTGGAACGGAGAACGCTGAAGCTTTCTTT	CSAGTENAEAFF
14	NA	TRBD2	TRBV7-6	TRBJ2-3	TGTGCCAGCAGCCCGCGGACTAGCTCAGATACGCAGTATTTT	CASSPRTSSDTQYF
16	NA	TRBD1	TRBV29-1	TRBJ1-2	TGCAGCGTTGGAGGGATTGGACAGGGGAGCTGGAATGGCTACACCTTC	CSVGGIGQGSWNGYTF